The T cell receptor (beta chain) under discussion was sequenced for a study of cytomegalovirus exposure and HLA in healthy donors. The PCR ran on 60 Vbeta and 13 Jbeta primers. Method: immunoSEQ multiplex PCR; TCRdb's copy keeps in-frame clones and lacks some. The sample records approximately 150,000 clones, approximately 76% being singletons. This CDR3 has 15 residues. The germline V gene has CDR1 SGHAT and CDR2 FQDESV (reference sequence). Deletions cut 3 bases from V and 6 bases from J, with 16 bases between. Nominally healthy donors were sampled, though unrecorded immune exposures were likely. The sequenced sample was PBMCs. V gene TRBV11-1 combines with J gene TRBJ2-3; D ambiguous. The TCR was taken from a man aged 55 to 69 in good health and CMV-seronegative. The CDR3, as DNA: TGTGCCAGCAGCTTGACCGATAGCTTGTCGGATACGCAGTATTTT. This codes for CASSLTDSLSDTQYF.